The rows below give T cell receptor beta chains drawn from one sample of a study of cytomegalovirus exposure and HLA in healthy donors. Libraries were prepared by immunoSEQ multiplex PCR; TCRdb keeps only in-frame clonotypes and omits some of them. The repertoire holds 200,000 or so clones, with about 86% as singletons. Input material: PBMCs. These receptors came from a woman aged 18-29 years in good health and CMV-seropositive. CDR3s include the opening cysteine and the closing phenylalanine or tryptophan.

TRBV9,CASSGDRGTGSTGELFF
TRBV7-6,CASSRTGGVTDTQYF
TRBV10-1,CASSLKPRASTEAFF
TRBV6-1,CASSEGVSGDTDTQYF
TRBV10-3,CAISDERTGTYNEQFF
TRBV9,CASSVRAGGRTEAFF
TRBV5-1,CASSPQGANTGELFF
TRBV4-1,CASSQGDRAQETQYF
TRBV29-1,CSVRGQGHYGYTF
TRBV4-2,CASSQDLGLEGRQPQHF
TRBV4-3,CASSQDWGVRGYTF
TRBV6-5,CASSYAAGYGYTF
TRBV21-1,CASSKRQGMETQYF
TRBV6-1,CASSEPGQGLTNTGELFF
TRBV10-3,CAISETDSQETQYF
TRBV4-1,CASSQERGYLAGANNEQFF
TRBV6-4,CASSGAGTSYNEQFF
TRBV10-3,CAISEFFTEAFF
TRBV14,CASSQDGRETQYF
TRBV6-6,CASSATVNQPQHF
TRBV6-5,CASKTGANTGELFF
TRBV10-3,CAIKEERGPNEQFF
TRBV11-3,CASSVDNLNTEAFF
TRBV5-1,CASSLVGGRLETQYF
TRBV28,CASSAGTGLYEQYF
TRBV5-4,CASSFRGGSYNEQFF